This T cell receptor beta chain was captured in a study of cytomegalovirus exposure and HLA in healthy donors. Study-level points and caveats: A later analysis found common viral pathogens apparently linked to several of the most significant clusters. Later analysis indicated greater clonal expansion among HLA-associated TCR beta chains than among equally common other chains. Reportedly, cytomegalovirus status was diagnosed with high sensitivity and specificity. Most CMV-associated TCR beta chains were later found to appear HLA-restricted.

As regards this clone: Its antigen is as yet unknown.

Both 60 Vbeta primers and 13 Jbeta primers went into the PCR. The assay was immunoSEQ multiplex PCR, and TCRdb's table has in-frame clones only and misses some. Altogether around 150,000 clones are present, about 76% being singletons, with the ten largest covering around 1.3%. The V gene end was trimmed by 5 bases and the J gene end by 3 bases; junction bases not matched to a gene: 7. The germline CDR1 and CDR2 sequences are SGHVS and FQNEAQ. This CDR3 contains 16 residues. The V call is TRBV7-8, the J call TRBJ2-7, with 13 bases aligning to TRBD2. The TCR was taken from a woman aged 35 to 49 in good health and CMV-seronegative. The sample was PBMCs. The CDR3 sequence: CASSLLGLAGSYEQYF. In nucleotides, the CDR3 is TGTGCCAGCAGCCTGTTGGGACTAGCGGGGAGCTACGAGCAGTACTTC.